The clone carrying this TCR beta chain has a handful of counts. This entry belongs to a study of CD8+ T cells in alopecia areata. Study details: Tofacitinib lasted 6 to 18 months, then 6 months off drug.

Following RNA extraction, reverse transcription yielded cDNA that acted as the sequencing template. Only in-frame clones appear in the TCRdb table, and some are missing; sequencing was by immunoSEQ multiplex PCR. The table shows 90,000 to 150,000 clones, with approximately 52% occurring only once. Trimming took 6 bases from V and 2 from J; bases not matched to a gene: 7. This CDR3 comprises 14 residues. From germline, CDR1 is GTSNPN and CDR2 SVGIG (reference sequence). Treatment meaning: oral pan-JAK inhibitor, 5-10 mg twice daily. Individuals with alopecia areata gave both lesional scalp punch biopsies and peripheral blood for collection. Sorted out of PBMCs were CD4+ T cells and CD8+ T cells.

The sequenced sample was CD8+ T cells sorted from blood, obtained at week 4, from a patient treated with tofacitinib. The V gene is TRBV30, the J gene TRBJ2-1, with TRBD1 identical over 7 bases. This receptor was identified in a human donor with alopecia areata. This chain's CDR3 is CACLEGATYNEQFF. In DNA form, the CDR3 reads TGTGCCTGCTTAGAGGGGGCTACCTACAATGAGCAGTTCTTC.